The TCR beta chain under discussion was sequenced for a study of beta chain features in type 1 diabetes. V lost 5 bases, J lost 2 bases, and 11 bases lay in between. Germline CDR1 SGHTA, CDR2 FQGNSA. The CDR3 runs to 14 residues. Sorted populations were all over 98% pure. Notes on the study in general: Type 1 diabetes patients had TCRB CDR3s that were shorter (moderately but significantly so) in all four CD4+ subsets. The question left open here concerned HLA type influencing TCRB rearrangement.

Investigators reverse transcribed all isolated RNA, so they sequenced expressed TCRB transcripts. Profiling relied on immunoSEQ multiplex PCR, and the TCRdb table lists in-frame clones only, not all of them. Of roughly 100,000 clones detected, roughly 28% appear once; the ten largest clones hold 0.53%. As for this clone: Its antigen is as yet unknown.

The V gene is TRBV7-2, the J gene TRBJ2-3; tentatively, D is TRBD1 (6 bases). The clonotype was recovered from a woman under 30 with type 1 diabetes. The source material was central memory CD4+ T cells from blood. The CDR3 reads CASSVQGFTDTQYF. CDR3 nucleotide sequence: TGTGCCAGCAGCGTACAGGGCTTCACAGATACGCAGTATTTT.